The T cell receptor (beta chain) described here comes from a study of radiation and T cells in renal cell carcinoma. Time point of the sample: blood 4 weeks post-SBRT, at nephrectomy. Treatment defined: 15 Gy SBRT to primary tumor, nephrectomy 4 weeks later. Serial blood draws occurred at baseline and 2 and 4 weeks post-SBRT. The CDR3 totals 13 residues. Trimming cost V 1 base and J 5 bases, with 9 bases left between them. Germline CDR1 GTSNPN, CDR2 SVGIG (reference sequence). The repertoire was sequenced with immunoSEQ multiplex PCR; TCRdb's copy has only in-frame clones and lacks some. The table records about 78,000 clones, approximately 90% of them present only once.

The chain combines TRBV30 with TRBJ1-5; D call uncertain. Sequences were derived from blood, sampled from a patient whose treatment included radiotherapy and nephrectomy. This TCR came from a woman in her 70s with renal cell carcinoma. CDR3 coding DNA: TGTGCCTGGAGTGAGGCAGGTTATCAGCCCCAGCATTTT. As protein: CAWSEAGYQPQHF.